These T cell receptor beta chains were read from a single sample in a study of blood T cells in healthy people across ages. TCRdb used MiXCR to reprocess the 5' RACE reads, holding one entry per CDR3 protein. The sample records almost 1 million distinct CDR3 sequences, roughly half being singletons. Sequencing was performed on blood. These receptors were collected from a woman aged 55 to 70 in good health. The CDR3 runs from the conserved cysteine through the conserved F or W. Fields, in order: J gene, clone size, D gene, V gene, CDR3 DNA, CDR3 protein. A D gene is named only where the DNA matches it firmly. The size field is filled for only some rows; it gives once, few, many or a size class.

>TRBJ2-7|many|NA|TRBV29-1
TGCAGCGTTGAAATTAGATGCTCCGAGCAGTACTTC
CSVEIRCSEQYF
>TRBJ2-1|few|TRBD2|TRBV29-1
TGCAGCGTTGCTAGCGGGATGGTTGGGTACAATGAGCAGTTCTTC
CSVASGMVGYNEQFF
>TRBJ2-5|NA|NA|TRBV5-1
TGCGCCAGCAGCTTGTGGGGGGGACAGACCCAAGAGACCCAGTACTTC
CASSLWGGQTQETQYF
>TRBJ2-3|few|TRBD2|TRBV11-2
TGTGCCAGCAGCCCGGGACTAGCGGGAGTCGCAGGCACAGATACGCAGTATTTT
CASSPGLAGVAGTDTQYF
>TRBJ2-7|once|TRBD2|TRBV20-1
TGCAGTGCTAGAGATTATCTGGCTAGCGGGAAGGTGGGCTCCTACGAGCAGTACTTC
CSARDYLASGKVGSYEQYF
>TRBJ1-6|NA|NA|TRBV9
TGTGCCAGCAGCGTAGAGGACTCCTATAATTCACCCCTCCACTTT
CASSVEDSYNSPLHF
>TRBJ2-7|NA|NA|TRBV20-1
TGCAGTGCCGAGGGGGGAGCGGGGCTGCGCGAGCAGTACTTC
CSAEGGAGLREQYF
>TRBJ2-7|many|NA|TRBV7-2
TGTGCCAGCAGTTTAGGAACAGCTTACGAGCAGTACTTC
CASSLGTAYEQYF
>TRBJ2-2|NA|TRBD2|TRBV4-1
TGCGCCAGCAGCCATCACGGACTAGCGGACTCTAAAACCGGGGAGCTGTTTTTT
CASSHHGLADSKTGELFF
>TRBJ2-7|NA|NA|TRBV2
TGTGCCAGCAGGCTGCCGGACAGTTCCTACGAGCAGTACTTC
CASRLPDSSYEQYF
>TRBJ2-4|NA|NA|TRBV5-1
TGCGCCAGCAGCTCGCAGGGTTCCAAAAACACTCAGTACTTC
CASSSQGSKNTQYF
>TRBJ2-1|few|NA|TRBV29-1
TGCAGCCCTTCCCGGGCCGGAGCCTACAATGAGCAGTTCTTC
CSPSRAGAYNEQFF
>TRBJ2-7|few|TRBD1|TRBV3-1
TGTGCCAGCAGCCGGACAGGGGGCTACGACGAGCAGTACTTC
CASSRTGGYDEQYF
>TRBJ2-7|NA|NA|TRBV5-4
TGTGCCAGCAGCTTGGGGGCAGGTCTTACCTACGAGCAGTACTTC
CASSLGAGLTYEQYF
>TRBJ2-1|NA|NA|TRBV12-3/TRBV12-4
TGTGCCAGCGCCTCTTCCCCCACCGGCGGGCAGGGAGGCGGCAATGAGCAGTTCTTC
CASASSPTGGQGGGNEQFF
>TRBJ1-1|NA|TRBD1|TRBV7-9
TGTGCCAGCAGCTTAGGTGGGGGACAGGGCACTGAAGCTTTCTTT
CASSLGGGQGTEAFF
>TRBJ1-5|NA|NA|TRBV20-1
TGCAGTGCCCTAAGGGATGCACGCAATCAGCCCCAGCATTTT
CSALRDARNQPQHF
>TRBJ1-6|NA|NA|TRBV20-1
TGCAGTGCTAGAGGGGAAGGAGGGCCCCTCCACTTT
CSARGEGGPLHF
>TRBJ2-1|NA|NA|TRBV5-1
TGCGCCAGCAGCTTGGTGTGGGATGCTGCCTACAATGAGCAGTTCTTC
CASSLVWDAAYNEQFF
>TRBJ1-5|few|TRBD1|TRBV7-9
TGTGCCAGCAGCCACAAGGGACAGGTCAATTCGCCCCAGCATTTT
CASSHKGQVNSPQHF
>TRBJ2-3|NA|NA|TRBV5-1
TGCGCCAGCAGCGGCCCGAATCGGGGCACAGATACGCAGTATTTT
CASSGPNRGTDTQYF
>TRBJ2-7|NA|TRBD2|TRBV20-1
TGCAGTGCTGAGCCGGCTAGCGGGGGGTCCTACGAGCGGTACTTC
CSAEPASGGSYERYF
>TRBJ2-1|NA|TRBD2|TRBV20-1
TGCAGTGCTCCTAGCGGGTACTCCTACAATGAGCAGTTCTTC
CSAPSGYSYNEQFF
>TRBJ2-5|few|NA|TRBV4-3
TGCGCCAGCAGCCAAGCGCCCCAGATCCAAGAGACCCAGTACTTC
CASSQAPQIQETQYF
>TRBJ2-1|NA|TRBD2|TRBV7-8
TGTGCCAGCAGCTTAGCGAGAGTAGCGGGAGGACTACTCTACAATGAGCAGTTCTTC
CASSLARVAGGLLYNEQFF
>TRBJ1-2|few|TRBD1|TRBV3-1
TGTGCCAGCAGCCCAGACAGGGCTGGCGGCTACACCTTC
CASSPDRAGGYTF
>TRBJ2-3|NA|TRBD2|TRBV28
TGTGCCAGCAGTCCCTTACTCCCGACTAGCGGCACGACTAGCACAGATACGCAGTATTTT
CASSPLLPTSGTTSTDTQYF